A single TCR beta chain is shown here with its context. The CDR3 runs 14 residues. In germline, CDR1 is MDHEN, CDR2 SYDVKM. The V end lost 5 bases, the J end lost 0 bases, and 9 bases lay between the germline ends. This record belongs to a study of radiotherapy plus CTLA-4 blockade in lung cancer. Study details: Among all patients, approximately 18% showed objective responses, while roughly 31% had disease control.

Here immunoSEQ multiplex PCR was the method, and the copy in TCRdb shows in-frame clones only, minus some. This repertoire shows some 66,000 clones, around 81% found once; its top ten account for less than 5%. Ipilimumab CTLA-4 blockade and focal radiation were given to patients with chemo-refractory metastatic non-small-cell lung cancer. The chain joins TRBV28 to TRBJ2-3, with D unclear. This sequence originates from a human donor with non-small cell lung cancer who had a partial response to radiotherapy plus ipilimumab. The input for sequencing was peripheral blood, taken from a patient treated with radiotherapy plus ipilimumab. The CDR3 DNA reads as TGTGCCAGCAGTACCGGTACTAGCACAGATACGCAGTATTTT. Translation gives CASSTGTSTDTQYF.